This T cell receptor beta chain was sequenced during a study of shared clonotypes between healthy human individuals. Study-level information: Three plates were used per donor for CD4 naive, three for CD4 memory, two for CD8 naive and one for CD8 memory.

A CD45RA+ naive subset and a CD45RA-negative memory subset were split from CD4+ cells. The method was immunoSEQ multiplex PCR; TCRdb's version includes in-frame clones alone and lacks a portion of them. This sample has around 1.5 million clones, with around 98% found just once. CDR1 is MDHEN, CDR2 SYDVKM, per germline. The V end lost 5 bases, the J end lost 1 base, and 9 bases lay between the germline ends. This CDR3 contains 14 residues. Study observations and caveats: Researchers found naive subsets generally carried larger estimated richness than memory subsets.

A note on this clone: As yet, its antigen is unknown.

This chain connects TRBV28 to TRBJ1-5; weak D call: TRBD1 (5 bases). This clonotype originated in a man aged 25-45 years in good health. Sequencing was done on a sample of naive CD4+ T cells sorted from blood. Subset denoted: CD45RA+ positively selected. Here the CDR3 reads CASSHQGSNQPQHF. The CDR3 DNA reads TGTGCCAGCAGTCACCAGGGAAGCAATCAGCCCCAGCATTTT.